This T cell receptor beta chain was documented in a study of blood T cell repertoires in COVID-19. The table came from immunoSEQ multiplex PCR; TCRdb's copy has only in-frame clones and leaves some out. This table has some 71,000 clones, 85% to 90% appearing once. The V and J ends lost 7 bases and 4 bases, in that order; junction bases with no gene match: 6. The CDR3 has 13 residues. Germline V gene data show CDR1 as SQVTM and CDR2 as ANQGSEA. The chain uses TRBV29-1 and TRBJ1-3; 8 nucleotides match TRBD1. The receptor comes from a man aged 50-59 years with acute or convalescent COVID-19. Sample: peripheral blood. This CDR3 reads CSAKQGGGNTIYF. The CDR3 nucleotides are TGCAGCGCCAAACAGGGGGGCGGAAACACCATATATTTT.